A selection of T cell receptor beta chains follows, all from one sample in a study of T cells after yellow fever vaccination. MiXCR was run by TCRdb on the 5' RACE reads, yielding one entry per CDR3 protein. The profile covers fewer than 450,000 distinct CDR3 sequences, with around a tenth appearing a single time and more than 15% taken by the ten largest. Material: PBMCs, obtained on the day of the first yellow fever vaccination. The receptor source for this set is a man between 18 and 35 years old who received the YFV17D yellow fever vaccine. The CDR3 runs from the conserved cysteine through the conserved F or W. D genes are given only for firm matches. Clone size appears in some rows only: once, few, many, or a class for an expanded clone.

clone_size	v_call	d_call	j_call	cdr3_nt	cdr3_aa
many	TRBV7-6	.	TRBJ2-2	TGTGCCAGCAGCTTATCGGGCGGATACACCGGGGAGCTGTTTTTT	CASSLSGGYTGELFF
.	TRBV4-1	.	TRBJ2-1	TGCGCCAGCAGCCAAGAAGTCTATGAGCAGTTCTTC	CASSQEVYEQFF
.	TRBV4-2	.	TRBJ1-5	TGTGCCAGCAGCCAAGATGCGGCGGCCCAGATGCCCCAGCATTTT	CASSQDAAAQMPQHF
.	TRBV5-1	.	TRBJ2-5	TGCGCCAGCAGCCTGAGACAGTTACAAGAGACCCAGTACTTC	CASSLRQLQETQYF
few	TRBV6-2/TRBV6-3	TRBD2	TRBJ2-4	TGTGCCAGCAGTCGGACTAGCGGGGAGGGCATTCAGTACTTC	CASSRTSGEGIQYF
few	TRBV5-1	.	TRBJ1-2	TGCGCCAGCAGCTTGGGTCCAGGGGAGTATGGCTACACCTTC	CASSLGPGEYGYTF
.	TRBV12-3/TRBV12-4	.	TRBJ2-1	TGTGCCAGCAGCTCTGCCCGATACGATGAGCAGTTCTTC	CASSSARYDEQFF
many	TRBV5-6	.	TRBJ2-5	TGTGCCAGCAGCTTGTCAGGGACAGAGACCCAGTACTTC	CASSLSGTETQYF
.	TRBV5-1	TRBD1	TRBJ2-2	TGCGCCAGCAGCTACAGGGGATTTAGCGCCGGGGAGCTGTTTTTT	CASSYRGFSAGELFF
few	TRBV5-1	TRBD2	TRBJ2-3	TGCGCCAGCAGCTCAGGGACTAGCGGCGTGGATACGCAGTATTTT	CASSSGTSGVDTQYF
few	TRBV10-3	.	TRBJ1-2	TGTGCCATCAGTGAGACCGAACGGGATGGCTACACCTTC	CAISETERDGYTF
.	TRBV7-9	.	TRBJ2-5	TGTGCCAGCAGCCGCAACCCCGCGGGGACCCAGTACTTC	CASSRNPAGTQYF
.	TRBV7-3	TRBD1	TRBJ2-2	TGTGCCAGCAGCTTTACCTCTCGTCGACAGGGCCGAATATCAACGAACACCGGGGAGCTGTTTTTT	CASSFTSRRQGRISTNTGELFF
.	TRBV20-1	.	TRBJ1-1	TGCAGTGCTAGAGATCGACCGGGACAGAACACTGAAGCTTTCTTT	CSARDRPGQNTEAFF
many	TRBV5-1	.	TRBJ1-1	TGCGCCAGCAGCCGAGACGGGGGGCTGAGCACTGAAGCTTTCTTT	CASSRDGGLSTEAFF
.	TRBV4-3	.	TRBJ1-5	TGCGCCAGCAGCCAAGAATGGCATAGCAATCAGCCCCAGCATTTT	CASSQEWHSNQPQHF
few	TRBV7-9	TRBD2	TRBJ2-3	TGTGCCAGCAGCAGCCATGTCGGGGGGTGGAAAGATACGCAGTATTTT	CASSSHVGGWKDTQYF
.	TRBV19	TRBD2	TRBJ2-1	TGTGCCAGTAGTAAAACTAGCGGGAGGAGCTCCTACAATGAGCAGTTCTTC	CASSKTSGRSSYNEQFF
few	TRBV7-2	.	TRBJ1-1	TGTGCCAGCAGCCTGAGTTGGGGGCGAGGAACTGAAGCTTTCTTT	CASSLSWGRGTEAFF
.	TRBV7-3	.	TRBJ2-2	TGTGCCAGCAGCTCCTGGATAGGGGGAGGTACCGGGGAGCTGTTTTTT	CASSSWIGGGTGELFF
few	TRBV11-2	TRBD1	TRBJ2-7	TGTGCCAGCAGCTTTCCCGGACAGGGTCTTTACGAGCAGTACTTC	CASSFPGQGLYEQYF
few	TRBV6-1	TRBD1	TRBJ2-3	TGTGCCATCAGTGAAGCGGTAGCAGGGGGCCGGGGCACAGATACGCAGTATTTT	CAISEAVAGGRGTDTQYF
few	TRBV7-9	.	TRBJ2-7	TGTGCCAGCAGTCCGCCGGGAATCTACGAGCAGTACTTC	CASSPPGIYEQYF
.	TRBV3-1	.	TRBJ2-7	TGTGCCAGCAGCCAAGATCGGAACGGACTCTACGAGCAGTACTTC	CASSQDRNGLYEQYF
.	TRBV5-1	.	TRBJ2-1	TGCGCCAGCAGCTTGGGGGCGGGGAGACACAATGAGCAGTTCTTC	CASSLGAGRHNEQFF
.	TRBV4-3	.	TRBJ2-3	TGCGCCAGCAGCCAAGATACCCCAACAGATACGCAGTATTTT	CASSQDTPTDTQYF
.	TRBV6-5	.	TRBJ2-1	TGTGCCAGCAGTTACTCGAAATCGGGTGAGCAGTTCTTC	CASSYSKSGEQFF
few	TRBV19	.	TRBJ2-1	TGTGCCAGTACTGGAGGACTACGGCCGAATGAGCAGTTCTTC	CASTGGLRPNEQFF
.	TRBV5-1	TRBD2	TRBJ2-1	TGCGCCAGCAGGACTAGCGGGGGCTACAATGAGCAGTTCTTC	CASRTSGGYNEQFF
few	TRBV14	.	TRBJ2-3	TGTGCCAGCAGCCAAGTAGGCGGGCACACAGATACGCAGTATTTT	CASSQVGGHTDTQYF
.	TRBV7-2	.	TRBJ2-3	TGTGCCAGCAGCTTAGTGGCTAGCACCCGGATAGAGGATACGCAGTATTTT	CASSLVASTRIEDTQYF
.	TRBV2	.	TRBJ2-5	TGTGCCAGCGGAGATGGGGCCAAGACCCAGTACTTC	CASGDGAKTQYF
many	TRBV9	TRBD2	TRBJ2-1	TGTGCCAGCAGCGGACGGGAGGGGTACTACAATGAGCAGTTCTTC	CASSGREGYYNEQFF
.	TRBV12-3/TRBV12-4	.	TRBJ2-2	TGTGCCAGCAGTTTAGAGGCTATCCGGGATGACACCGGGGAGCTGTTTTTT	CASSLEAIRDDTGELFF
.	TRBV7-9	.	TRBJ2-3	TGTGCCAGCAGCGACGGGACATCGGGTCGCACAGATACGCAGTATTTT	CASSDGTSGRTDTQYF
.	TRBV2	.	TRBJ1-3	TGTGCCAGCGGCAGGACGGACCCAAAACCTGGAAACACCATATATTTT	CASGRTDPKPGNTIYF
many	TRBV12-3/TRBV12-4	.	TRBJ2-5	TGTGCCAGCACCCTATTGGGAGGAGAGACCCAGTACTTC	CASTLLGGETQYF